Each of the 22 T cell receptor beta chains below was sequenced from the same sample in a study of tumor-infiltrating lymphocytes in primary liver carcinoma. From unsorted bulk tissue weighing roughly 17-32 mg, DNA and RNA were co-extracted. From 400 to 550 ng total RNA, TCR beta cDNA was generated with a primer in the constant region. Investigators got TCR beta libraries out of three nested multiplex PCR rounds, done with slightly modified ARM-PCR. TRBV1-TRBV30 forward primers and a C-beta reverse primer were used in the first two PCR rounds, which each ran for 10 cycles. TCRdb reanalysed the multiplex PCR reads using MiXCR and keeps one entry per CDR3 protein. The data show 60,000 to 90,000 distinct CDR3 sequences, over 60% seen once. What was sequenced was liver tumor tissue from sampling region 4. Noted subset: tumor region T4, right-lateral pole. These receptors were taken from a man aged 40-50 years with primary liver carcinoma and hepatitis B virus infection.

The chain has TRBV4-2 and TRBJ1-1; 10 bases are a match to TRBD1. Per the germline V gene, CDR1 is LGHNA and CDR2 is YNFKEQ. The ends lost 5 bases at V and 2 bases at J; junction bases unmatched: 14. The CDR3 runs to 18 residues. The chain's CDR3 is CASSNHRDRGIINTEAFF. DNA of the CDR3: TGTGCCAGCAGCAATCACCGGGACAGGGGAATTATCAACACTGAAGCTTTCTTT.

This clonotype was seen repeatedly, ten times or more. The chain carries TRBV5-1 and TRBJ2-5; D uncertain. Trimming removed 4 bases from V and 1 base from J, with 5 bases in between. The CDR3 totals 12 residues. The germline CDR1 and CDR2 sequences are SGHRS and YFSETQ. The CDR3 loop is CASSVVQETQYF. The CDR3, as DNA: TGCGCCAGCAGCGTAGTCCAAGAGACCCAGTACTTC.

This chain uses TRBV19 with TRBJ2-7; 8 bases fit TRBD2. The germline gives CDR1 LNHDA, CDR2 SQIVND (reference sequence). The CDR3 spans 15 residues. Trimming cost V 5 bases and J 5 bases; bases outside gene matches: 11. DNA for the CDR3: TGTGCCAGTAGTTGGGGACTAGGGGACTCTAACGAGCAGTACTTC. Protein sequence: CASSWGLGDSNEQYF. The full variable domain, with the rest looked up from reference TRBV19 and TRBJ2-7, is DGGITQSPKYLFRKEGQNVTLSCEQNLNHDAMYWYRQDPGQGLRLIYYSQIVNDFQKGDIAEGYSVSREKKESFPLTVTSAQKNPTAFYLCASSWGLGDSNEQYFGPGTRLTVT.

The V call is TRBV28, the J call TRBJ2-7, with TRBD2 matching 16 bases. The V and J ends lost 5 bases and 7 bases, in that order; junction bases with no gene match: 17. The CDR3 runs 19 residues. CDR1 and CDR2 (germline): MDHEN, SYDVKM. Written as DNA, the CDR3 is TGTGCCAGCAGTGCGCTGGGGGTAGGGACTAGCGGGAGGGGGATAGAGCAGTACTTC. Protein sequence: CASSALGVGTSGRGIEQYF.

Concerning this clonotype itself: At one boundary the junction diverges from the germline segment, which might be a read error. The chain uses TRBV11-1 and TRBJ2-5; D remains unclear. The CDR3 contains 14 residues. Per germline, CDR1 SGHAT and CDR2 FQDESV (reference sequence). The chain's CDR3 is CDSSVYEAQETQYF. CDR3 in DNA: TGTGACAGCAGTGTCTATGAGGCCCAAGAGACCCAGTACTTC.

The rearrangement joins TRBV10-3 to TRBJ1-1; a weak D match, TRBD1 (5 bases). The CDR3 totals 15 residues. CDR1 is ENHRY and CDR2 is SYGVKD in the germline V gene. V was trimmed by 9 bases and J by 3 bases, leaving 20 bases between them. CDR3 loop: CAIVETGRQDTEAFF. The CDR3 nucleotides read TGTGCCATTGTTGAAACGGGACGGCAGGACACTGAAGCTTTCTTT.

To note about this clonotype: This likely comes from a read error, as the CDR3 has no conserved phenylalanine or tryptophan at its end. The CDR3 protein is CANTRTGEGYTY. CDR3 nucleotides: TGTGCCAACACCCGGACAGGGGAAGGCTACACCTAC. The chain employs TRBV12-3 or TRBV12-4 and TRBJ1-2, with TRBD1 matching 9 bases. The CDR3 extends over 12 amino acids. J was trimmed by 8 bases and V by 10 bases; bases with no gene match: 8.

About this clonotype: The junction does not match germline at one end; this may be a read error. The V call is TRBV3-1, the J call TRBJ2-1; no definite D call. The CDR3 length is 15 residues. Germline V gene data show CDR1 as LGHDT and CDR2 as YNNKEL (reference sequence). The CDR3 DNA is TGTGGCAGCAGCCAAGAGATAGGGCTAAAGGGTGAGCAGTTCTTC. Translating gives CGSSQEIGLKGEQFF.

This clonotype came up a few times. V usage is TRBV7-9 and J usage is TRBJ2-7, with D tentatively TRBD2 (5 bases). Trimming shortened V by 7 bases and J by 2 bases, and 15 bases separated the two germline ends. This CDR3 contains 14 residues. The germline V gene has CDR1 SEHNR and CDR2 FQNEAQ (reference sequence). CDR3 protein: CASTRGERTYEQYF. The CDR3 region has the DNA TGTGCCAGCACCCGTGGGGAGAGGACCTACGAGCAGTACTTC.

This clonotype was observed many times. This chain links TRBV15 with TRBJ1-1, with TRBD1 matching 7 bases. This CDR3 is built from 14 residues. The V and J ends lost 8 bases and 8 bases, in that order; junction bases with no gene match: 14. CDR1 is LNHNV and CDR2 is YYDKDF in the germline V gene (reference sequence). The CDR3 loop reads CATQTTWDSQEAFF. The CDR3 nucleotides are TGTGCCACCCAAACTACCTGGGACAGCCAGGAAGCTTTCTTT.

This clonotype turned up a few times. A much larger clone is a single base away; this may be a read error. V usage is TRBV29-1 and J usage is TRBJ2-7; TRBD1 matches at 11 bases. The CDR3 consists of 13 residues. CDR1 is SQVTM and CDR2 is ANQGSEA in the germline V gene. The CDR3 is CSVRDRGEYAQYF. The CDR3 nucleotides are TGCAGCGTCCGGGACAGGGGGGAGTACGCGCAGTACTTC.

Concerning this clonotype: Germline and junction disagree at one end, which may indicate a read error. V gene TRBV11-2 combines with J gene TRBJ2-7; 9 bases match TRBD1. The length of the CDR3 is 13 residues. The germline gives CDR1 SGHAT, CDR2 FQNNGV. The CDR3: CARSLGQGYKQYF. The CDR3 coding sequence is TGTGCCAGAAGCTTAGGACAGGGGTACAAGCAGTATTTC.

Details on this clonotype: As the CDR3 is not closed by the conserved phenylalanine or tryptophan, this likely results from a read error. CDR3 bases: TGTGCCTACCGACAGGGGTTCGAGGGCACCGGGGAGCTGTTTATT. Translated, it gives CAYRQGFEGTGELFI. V usage is TRBV30 and J usage is TRBJ2-2; 8 nucleotides align to TRBD1. Germline-derived CDR1 and CDR2 are GTSNPN and SVGIG (reference sequence). After removal of 7 bases from V and 4 bases from J, the junction contained 11 bases not matched to a gene. The CDR3 runs 15 residues.

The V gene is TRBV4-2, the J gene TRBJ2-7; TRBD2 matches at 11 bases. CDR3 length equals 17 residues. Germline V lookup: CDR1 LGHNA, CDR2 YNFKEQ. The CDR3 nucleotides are TGTACCAATACTGAACTAGCGGGAGTTTATAAGTCCTACGAGCAGTACTTC. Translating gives CTNTELAGVYKSYEQYF.

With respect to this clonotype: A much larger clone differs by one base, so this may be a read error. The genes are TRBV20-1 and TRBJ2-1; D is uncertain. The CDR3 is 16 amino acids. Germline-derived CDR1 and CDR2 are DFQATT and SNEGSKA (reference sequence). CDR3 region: CSAEADDLSSYDEQFF. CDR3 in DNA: TGCAGTGCTGAAGCCGATGACTTGAGCTCCTACGATGAGCAGTTCTTC.

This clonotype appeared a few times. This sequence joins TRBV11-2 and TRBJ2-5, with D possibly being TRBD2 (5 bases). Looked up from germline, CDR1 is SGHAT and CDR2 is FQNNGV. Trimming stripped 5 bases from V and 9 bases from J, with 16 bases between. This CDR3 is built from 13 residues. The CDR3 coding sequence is TGTGCCAGCAGCCCGGGCCCGGAGGTGGCCCAGTACTTC. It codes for CASSPGPEVAQYF.

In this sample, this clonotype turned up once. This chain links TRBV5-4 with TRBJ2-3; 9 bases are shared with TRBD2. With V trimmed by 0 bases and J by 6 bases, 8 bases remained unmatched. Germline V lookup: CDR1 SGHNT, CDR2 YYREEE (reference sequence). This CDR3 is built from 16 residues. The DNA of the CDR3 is TGTGCCAGCAGCTTGGGACCAGCGGGAGGTGGGGATACGCAGTATTTT. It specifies CASSLGPAGGGDTQYF. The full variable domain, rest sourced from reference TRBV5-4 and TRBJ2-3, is ETGVTQSPTHLIKTRGQQVTLRCSSQSGHNTVSWYQQALGQGPQFIFQYYREEENGRGNFPPRFSGLQFPNYSSELNVNALELDDSALYLCASSLGPAGGGDTQYFGPGTRLTVL.

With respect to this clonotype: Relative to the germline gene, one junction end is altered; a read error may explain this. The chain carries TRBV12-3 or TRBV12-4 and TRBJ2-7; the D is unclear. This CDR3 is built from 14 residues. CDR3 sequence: CASSTDPSSYDQYF. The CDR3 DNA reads TGTGCCAGCAGCACGGACCCGAGCTCCTACGATCAGTACTTT.

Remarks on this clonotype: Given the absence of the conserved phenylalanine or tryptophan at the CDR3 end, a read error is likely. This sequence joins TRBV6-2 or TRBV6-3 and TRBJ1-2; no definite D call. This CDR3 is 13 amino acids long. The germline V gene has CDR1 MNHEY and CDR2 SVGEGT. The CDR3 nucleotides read TGTGCCAGTAGTTACGACGGTAACTATGGCTACACCCTC. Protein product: CASSYDGNYGYTL.

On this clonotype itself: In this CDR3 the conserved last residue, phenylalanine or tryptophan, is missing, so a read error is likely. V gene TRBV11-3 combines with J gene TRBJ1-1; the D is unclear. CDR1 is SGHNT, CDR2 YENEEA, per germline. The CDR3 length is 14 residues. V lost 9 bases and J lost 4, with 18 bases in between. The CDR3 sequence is CASSFTPMTTEAFL. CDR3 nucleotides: TGTGCCAGTAGTTTCACACCCATGACCACTGAAGCTTTCCTT.

Here the CDR3 DNA reads TGTACCGTAGGGACTAGCGGGACCTACAATGAGCAGTTCTTC. It codes for CTVGTSGTYNEQFF. This chain connects TRBV6-2 or TRBV6-3 to TRBJ2-1; TRBD2 aligns across 13 bases. The CDR3 spans 14 residues. The germline V gene encodes CDR1 MNHEY and CDR2 SVGEGT.

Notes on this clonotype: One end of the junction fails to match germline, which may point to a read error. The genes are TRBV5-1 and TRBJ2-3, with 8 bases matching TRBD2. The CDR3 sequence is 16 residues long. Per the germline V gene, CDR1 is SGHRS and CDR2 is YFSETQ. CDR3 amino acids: CASSPSSGTPADTHYF. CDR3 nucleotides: TGCGCCAGCTCGCCAAGTAGCGGGACCCCAGCAGATACGCACTATTTT.